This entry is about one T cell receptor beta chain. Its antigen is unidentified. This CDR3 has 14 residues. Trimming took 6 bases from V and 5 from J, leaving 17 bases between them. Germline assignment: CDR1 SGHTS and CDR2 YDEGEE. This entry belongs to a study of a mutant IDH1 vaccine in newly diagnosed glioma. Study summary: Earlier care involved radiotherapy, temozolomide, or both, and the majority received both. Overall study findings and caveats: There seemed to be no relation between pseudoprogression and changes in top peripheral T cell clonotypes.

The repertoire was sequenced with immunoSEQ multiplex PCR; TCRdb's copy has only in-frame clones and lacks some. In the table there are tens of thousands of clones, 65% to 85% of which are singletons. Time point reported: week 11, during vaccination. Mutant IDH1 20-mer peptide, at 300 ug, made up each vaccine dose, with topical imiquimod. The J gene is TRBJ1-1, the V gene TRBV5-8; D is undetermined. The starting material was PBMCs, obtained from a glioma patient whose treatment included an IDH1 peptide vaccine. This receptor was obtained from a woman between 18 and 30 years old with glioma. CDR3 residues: CASTHREGGTEAFF. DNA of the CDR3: TGTGCCAGCACACACCGGGAGGGTGGAACTGAAGCTTTCTTT.